The source of this T cell receptor beta chain is a study of cytomegalovirus exposure and HLA in healthy donors. Whole-study results and caveats: Most likely, a cluster of highly shared sequence variants arose as a sequencing artifact. Through in vitro validation, a few CMV-associated chains were shown to be specific for CMV antigens.

The PCR had 60 Vbeta and 13 Jbeta primers. The data were produced by immunoSEQ multiplex PCR, yet TCRdb's version contains in-frame clones alone and is incomplete. The sample lists around 65,000 clones; 70% to 80% were seen once. Regarding this clone: No antigen is known for it.

CDR1 is MGHDK, CDR2 SYGVNS, per germline. This CDR3 is 13 amino acids long. The specimen sequenced was PBMCs. The V and J genes are TRBV25-1 and TRBJ1-1; TRBD1 is a possible D gene (5 bases). This sequence originates from a girl aged 10-17 years in good health and CMV-seropositive. The DNA of the CDR3 is TGTGCGGCGGGGGGTCTGGGGAACACTGAAGCTTTCTTT. Translating gives CAAGGLGNTEAFF.